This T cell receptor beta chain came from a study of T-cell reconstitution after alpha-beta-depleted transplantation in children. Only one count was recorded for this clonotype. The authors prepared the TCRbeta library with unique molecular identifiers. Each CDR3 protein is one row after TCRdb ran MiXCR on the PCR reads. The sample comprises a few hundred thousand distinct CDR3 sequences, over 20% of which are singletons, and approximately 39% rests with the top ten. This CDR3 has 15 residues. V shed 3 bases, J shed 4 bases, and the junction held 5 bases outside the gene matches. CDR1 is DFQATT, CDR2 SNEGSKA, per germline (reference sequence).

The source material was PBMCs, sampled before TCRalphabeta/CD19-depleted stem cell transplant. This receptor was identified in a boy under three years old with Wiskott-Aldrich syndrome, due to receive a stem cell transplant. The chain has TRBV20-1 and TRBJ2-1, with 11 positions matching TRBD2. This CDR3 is CSASELAGVYNEQFF. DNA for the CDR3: TGCAGTGCTAGCGAACTAGCGGGAGTGTACAATGAGCAGTTCTTC.